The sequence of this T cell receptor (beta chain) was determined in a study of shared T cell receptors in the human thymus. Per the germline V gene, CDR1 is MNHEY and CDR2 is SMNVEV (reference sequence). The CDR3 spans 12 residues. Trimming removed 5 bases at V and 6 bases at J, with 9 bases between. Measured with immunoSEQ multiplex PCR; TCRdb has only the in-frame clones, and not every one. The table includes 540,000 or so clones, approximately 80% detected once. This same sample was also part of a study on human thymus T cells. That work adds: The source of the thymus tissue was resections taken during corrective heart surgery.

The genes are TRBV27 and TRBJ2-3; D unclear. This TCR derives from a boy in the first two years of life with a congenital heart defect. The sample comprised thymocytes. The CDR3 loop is CASSKLSDTQYF. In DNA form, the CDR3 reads TGTGCCAGCAGTAAATTGTCTGATACGCAGTATTTT.